This TCR beta chain originates from a study of blood T cell repertoires in COVID-19. Study summary: Sites across the United States, Italy and Spain contributed samples from acute and convalescent COVID-19. The analysed material was cDNA or gDNA that came from T cells, B-cell-depleted T cells, or PBMCs.

In the study's own analysis: Reference gene primer amplification yielded estimated nucleated cell counts. Assay: immunoSEQ multiplex PCR; the TCRdb copy retains only in-frame clones and omits some. Clone size and V and J calls were adopted from that table, with D and trimming inferred from the DNA. The sample holds about 74,000 clones, more than 75% seen once. Sequencing used peripheral blood. This clonotype was sampled from a man in his fifties or sixties with acute or convalescent COVID-19.

CDR3 nucleotides: TGTGCCAGCAGCTTAGAAGGACTAGCGGGTATCTACAATGAGCAGTTCTTC. This sequence encodes CASSLEGLAGIYNEQFF. This sequence joins TRBV7-9 and TRBJ2-1; TRBD2 matches at 11 bases. V lost 1 base, J lost 3 bases, and 5 bases stayed unmatched. The CDR3 is 17 amino acids. The germline V gene has CDR1 SEHNR and CDR2 FQNEAQ (reference sequence).